Detailed here is one TCR beta chain. Its antigen is not identified. What was sequenced were expressed TCRB transcripts, since all of the isolated RNA had been reverse transcribed. Repertoires were generated with immunoSEQ multiplex PCR, while TCRdb's copy carries only in-frame clones and drops some. The repertoire consists of hundreds of thousands of clones, with roughly an eighth occurring once and the leading ten covering more than 0.015%. The germline V and J ends were trimmed by 0 bases and 2 bases, with 11 bases remaining between them. CDR3 size: 14 residues. Germline assignment: CDR1 GTSNPN and CDR2 SVGIG (reference sequence). This record comes from a study of beta chain features in type 1 diabetes. Across the study: There was similarity between patients and healthy donors in age, gender and cell yields. Examination covered around 100 million sorted cells spanning all samples.

Study-wide results and caveats: Moderate yet significant TCRB CDR3 shortening was seen in Type 1 diabetes patients in all four CD4+ subsets. These data did not resolve whether HLA type affects TCRB rearrangement.

The rearrangement joins TRBV30 to TRBJ2-7, with D perhaps matching TRBD2 (6 bases). Source material: naive CD4+ T cells from blood. The origin of this receptor is a man under 40 with type 1 diabetes. CDR3 nucleotides: TGTGCCTGGAGTGTGGGTAGCGGCACCTACGAGCAGTACTTC. Its protein product is CAWSVGSGTYEQYF. Looking up the rest from reference TRBV30 and TRBJ2-7 gives the full variable domain: SQTIHQWPATLVQPVGSPLSLECTVEGTSNPNLYWYRQAAGRGLQLLFYSVGIGQISSEVPQNLSASRPQDRQFILSSKKLLLSDSGFYLCAWSVGSGTYEQYFGPGTRLTVT.